This T cell receptor beta chain was identified in a study of T cell repertoires in cytomegalovirus infection. Study information: Indications of both CMV infection and matching HLA type were provided by public TCR beta signatures. Study-wide findings and caveats: Within the response measured ex vivo, HLA-C-restricted CMV-specific TCR beta clonotypes were dominant. The study identified carriers of CMV plus the relevant HLA from cumulative public TCR beta family frequency.

The ends were cut back, 5 bases at V and 4 bases at J, with 9 bases in the middle. Germline loops: CDR1 SGHTA, CDR2 FQGNSA. This CDR3 is built from 14 residues. This clonotype was seen a few times. The antigen remains undetermined. One entry per CDR3 protein results from TCRdb running MiXCR on the reads. The data hold more than 250,000 distinct CDR3 sequences, with roughly 25% observed a single time. The TCR sequence derives from a human donor in good health (CMV status not recorded). Some clones in this sample may be carry-over from other donors' samples. The chain uses TRBV7-2 and TRBJ1-6; D remains unclear. Specimen: cultured PBMCs, collected from culture after CMV antigen stimulation. The CDR3 loop reads CASSPDGYNSPLHF. CDR3 nucleotide sequence: TGTGCCAGCAGCCCGGACGGGTATAATTCACCCCTCCACTTT. Full variable domain (missing parts from reference TRBV7-2 and TRBJ1-6): GAGVSQSPSNKVTEKGKDVELRCDPISGHTALYWYRQSLGQGLEFLIYFQGNSAPDKSGLPSDRFSAERTGGSVSTLTIQRTQQEDSAVYLCASSPDGYNSPLHFGNGTRLTVT.